There are many counts of the clone carrying this TCR beta chain. Antigen specificity is unknown. The sample originates from a study of T cells after yellow fever vaccination. Overall study findings and caveats: FACS-sorted repertoires might harbor abundant contaminating clonotypes from the bulk population. Reappearing after the booster were most of the clones from primary vaccination (about 96% CD4, approximately 89% CD8).

Looked up from germline, CDR1 is DFQATT and CDR2 is SNEGSKA (reference sequence). The V gene lost 6 bases and the J gene lost 2 bases, with 18 bases spanning the gap. CDR3 length: 15 residues. UMIs were added to TCR cDNA along with a universal primer site when it was made by 5'RACE template switching. MiXCR, run by TCRdb on the 5' RACE reads, gives a single entry per CDR3 protein. Of a few hundred thousand distinct CDR3 sequences listed, approximately 4% are singletons. The specimen was PBMCs, collected 5 days after the yellow fever booster vaccination. This chain links TRBV20-1 with TRBJ2-3; D may be TRBD2 (5 bases). The sequence derives from a man aged 18-30 years who received the YFV17D yellow fever vaccine. The CDR3 loop is CSATSQIAHTDTQYF. CDR3 nucleotide sequence: TGCAGTGCGACGAGTCAAATAGCGCACACAGATACGCAGTATTTT.